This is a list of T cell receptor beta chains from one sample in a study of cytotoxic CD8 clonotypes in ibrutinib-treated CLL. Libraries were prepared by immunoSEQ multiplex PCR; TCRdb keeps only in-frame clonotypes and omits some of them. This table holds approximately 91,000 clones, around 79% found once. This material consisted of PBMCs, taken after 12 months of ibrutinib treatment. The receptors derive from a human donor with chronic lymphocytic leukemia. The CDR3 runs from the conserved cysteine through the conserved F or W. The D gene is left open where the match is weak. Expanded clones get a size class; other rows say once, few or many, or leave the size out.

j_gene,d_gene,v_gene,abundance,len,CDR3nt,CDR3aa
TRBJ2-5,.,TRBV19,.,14,TGTGCCAGTAGTGCCCGGTTGTACCAAGAGACCCAGTACTTC,CASSARLYQETQYF
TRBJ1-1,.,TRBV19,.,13,TGTGCCAGTAGTATGGGGCCCCACACTGAAGCTTTCTTT,CASSMGPHTEAFF
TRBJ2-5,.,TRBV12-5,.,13,TGTGCTAGTCAGGAGCGGAACCAAGAGACCCAGTACTTC,CASQERNQETQYF
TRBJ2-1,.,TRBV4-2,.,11,TGTGCCAGCAGCCAAGCCAATGAGCAGTTCTTC,CASSQANEQFF
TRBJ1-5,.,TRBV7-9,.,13,TGTGCCAGCAGCTTAGTAGCAAATCAGCCCCAGCATTTT,CASSLVANQPQHF
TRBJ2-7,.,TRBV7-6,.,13,TGTGCCAGCAGCTTAGAGGGGTTCGGCGAGCAGTACTTC,CASSLEGFGEQYF
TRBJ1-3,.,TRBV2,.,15,TGTGCCAGCAGTGAATCCGGACGGTCTGGAAACACCATATATTTT,CASSESGRSGNTIYF
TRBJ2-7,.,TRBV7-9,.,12,TGTGCCTCCCGGGGGCCCACGTGGGAGCAGTACTTC,CASRGPTWEQYF
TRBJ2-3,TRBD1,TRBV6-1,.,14,TGTGCCAGCAGTGGGGACAGGGCCTCAGATACGCAGTATTTT,CASSGDRASDTQYF
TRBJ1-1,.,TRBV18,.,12,TGTGCCAGCTCATTGGAGAACACTGAAGCTTTCTTT,CASSLENTEAFF
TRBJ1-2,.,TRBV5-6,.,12,TGTGCCAGCAGCCCCACCGGGTATGGCTACACCTTC,CASSPTGYGYTF
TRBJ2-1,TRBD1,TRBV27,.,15,TGTGCCAGCAGTTTCCTCAGGGGGACCTACAATGAGCAGTTCTTC,CASSFLRGTYNEQFF
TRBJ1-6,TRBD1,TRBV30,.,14,TGTGCCTGGAGAAGGACAGGGGGGGCGCCACCCCTCCACTTT,CAWRRTGGAPPLHF
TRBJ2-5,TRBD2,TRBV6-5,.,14,TGTGCCAGCAGTCCCGGGGAGCGGGGCGGGACCCAGTACTTC,CASSPGERGGTQYF
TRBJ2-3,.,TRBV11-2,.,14,TGTGCCAGCAGCTTAACAGGCCCCACAGATACGCAGTATTTT,CASSLTGPTDTQYF
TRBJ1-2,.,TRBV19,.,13,TGTGCCAGTATCGGCGACCTAAGGGGGGGCTACACCTTC,CASIGDLRGGYTF
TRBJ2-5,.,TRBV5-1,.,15,TGCGCCAGCAGCTTGGTGACAGGCCACCAAGAGACCCAGTACTTC,CASSLVTGHQETQYF
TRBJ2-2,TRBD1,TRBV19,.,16,TGTGCCAGTAGGGCCAGGGGGTGGGCCGGCACCGGGGAGCTGTTTTTT,CASRARGWAGTGELFF
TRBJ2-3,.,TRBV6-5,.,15,TGTGCCAGCAGTTACTCGACGCCAGCCACAGATACGCAGTATTTT,CASSYSTPATDTQYF
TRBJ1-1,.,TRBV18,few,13,TGTGCCAGCTCAGAGGGCGTGAACACTGAAGCTTTCTTT,CASSEGVNTEAFF
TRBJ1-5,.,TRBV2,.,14,TGTGCCAGCAGCCTGACAGAGGGCAATCAGCCCCAGCATTTT,CASSLTEGNQPQHF
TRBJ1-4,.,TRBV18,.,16,TGTGCCAGCTCCCTCACCGGGGGACGGTTTAATGAAAAACTGTTTTTT,CASSLTGGRFNEKLFF
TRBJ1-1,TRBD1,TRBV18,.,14,TGTGCCAGCTCATCGGGACAGGGGAACACTGAAGCTTTCTTT,CASSSGQGNTEAFF
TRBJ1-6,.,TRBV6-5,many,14,TGTGCCAGCAGTTACCGGGGCTATAATTCACCCCTCCACTTT,CASSYRGYNSPLHF
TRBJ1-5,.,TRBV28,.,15,TGTGCCAGCAGTTTGGGTAGCGCTAGCAATCAGCCCCAGCATTTT,CASSLGSASNQPQHF
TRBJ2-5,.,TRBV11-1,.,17,TGTGCCAGCAGCCCCTCGGGGGTAGCGTCTACCCACGAGACCCAGTACTTC,CASSPSGVASTHETQYF
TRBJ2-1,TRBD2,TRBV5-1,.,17,TGCGCCAGCAGCTCGCCGACTAGCTCCCCATTGTACAATGAGCAGTTCTTC,CASSSPTSSPLYNEQFF
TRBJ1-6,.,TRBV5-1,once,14,TGCGCCAGCAGCCCGGGACACCGGAATTCACCCCTCCACTTT,CASSPGHRNSPLHF
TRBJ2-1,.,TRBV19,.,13,TGTGCCACCGAGAGCTACCACTACAATGAGCAGTTCTTC,CATESYHYNEQFF
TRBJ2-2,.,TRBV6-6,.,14,TGTGCCAGCAGTTACGGGGTGAACACCGGGGAGCTGTTTTTT,CASSYGVNTGELFF
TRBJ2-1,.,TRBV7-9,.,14,TGTGCCAGCAGCTTCCCCCAACAGGCACAAGAGCAGTTCTTC,CASSFPQQAQEQFF
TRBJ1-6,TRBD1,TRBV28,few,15,TGTGCCAGCAGTCCCCCCGGGACAGGGCGTTCACCCCTCCACTTT,CASSPPGTGRSPLHF
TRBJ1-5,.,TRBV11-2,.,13,TGTGCCAGCAGCTTAGGTAGCAATCAGCCCCAGCATTTT,CASSLGSNQPQHF
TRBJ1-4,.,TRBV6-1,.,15,TGTGCCACCATGTGGGTGGCAGCCACTAATGAAAAACTGTTTTTT,CATMWVAATNEKLFF
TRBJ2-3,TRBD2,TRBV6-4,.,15,TGTGCCAGCAGCGAAGCGGGAGGCAGCACAGATACGCAGTATTTT,CASSEAGGSTDTQYF
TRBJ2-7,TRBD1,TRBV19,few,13,TGTGCCAGTAGTCCAGGGGGAATAAACGAGCAGTACTTC,CASSPGGINEQYF
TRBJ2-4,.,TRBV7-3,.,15,TGTGCCAGCAGCTCACCGGTGGGGGCCAAAAACATTCAGTACTTC,CASSSPVGAKNIQYF
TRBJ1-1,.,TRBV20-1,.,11,TGCAGTGCGACCAAAAACACTGAAGCTTTCTTT,CSATKNTEAFF
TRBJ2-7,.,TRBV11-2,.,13,TGTGCCAGCAGCTTGACGTGGGATTACGAGCAGTACTTC,CASSLTWDYEQYF
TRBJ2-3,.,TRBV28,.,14,TGTGCCAGCAGTTTATTGCGCCGGGGGTGGGAGAGGTATTTT,CASSLLRRGWERYF
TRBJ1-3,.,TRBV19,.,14,TGTGCCAGTAAGGGCGGAAGCCTTGGAAACACCATATATTTT,CASKGGSLGNTIYF
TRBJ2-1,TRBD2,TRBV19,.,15,TGTGCCAGTAGTATCCAGGGAGGGGAATACAATGAGCAGTTCTTC,CASSIQGGEYNEQFF
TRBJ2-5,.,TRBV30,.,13,TGTGCCTGGAGTGTAGGTGGACAAGAGACCCAGTACTTC,CAWSVGGQETQYF
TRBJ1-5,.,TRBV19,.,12,TGTGCCAGTAGTATTCCGGGCCGGCCCCAGCATTTT,CASSIPGRPQHF
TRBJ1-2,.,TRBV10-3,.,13,TGTGCCATCAGTGGGGCGGGCGACTATGGCTACACCTTC,CAISGAGDYGYTF
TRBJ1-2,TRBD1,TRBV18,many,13,TGTGCCAGCTCACGACAGGGTGGCCATGGCTACACCTTC,CASSRQGGHGYTF
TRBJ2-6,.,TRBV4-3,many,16,TGCGCCAGCAGCCAAGAGCAGGGGACGGGGGCCAACGTCCTGACTTTC,CASSQEQGTGANVLTF
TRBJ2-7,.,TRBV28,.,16,TGTGCCAGCAGTTTGGGGGGCGGGAGCGGTTGGTACGAGCAGTACTTC,CASSLGGGSGWYEQYF
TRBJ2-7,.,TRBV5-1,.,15,TGCGCCAGCAGCTCGTTGGGGCAGGCCTCCTACGAGCAGTACTTC,CASSSLGQASYEQYF
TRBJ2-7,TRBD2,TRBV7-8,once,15,TGTGCCAGCAGCGATTGGGCCCAACGGGGGGACGAGCAGTACTTC,CASSDWAQRGDEQYF
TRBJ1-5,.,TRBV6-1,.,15,TGTGCCAGCAGTGACGGGGGGGTCCCCTATCAGCCCCAGCATTTT,CASSDGGVPYQPQHF
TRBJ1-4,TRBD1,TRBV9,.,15,TGTGCCAGCAGCACAACAGGGGCCTCCAATGAAAAACTGTTTTTT,CASSTTGASNEKLFF
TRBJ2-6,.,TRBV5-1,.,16,TGCGCCAGCCGGGGGACCGGGGTCCCTGGGGCCAACGTCCTGACTTTC,CASRGTGVPGANVLTF
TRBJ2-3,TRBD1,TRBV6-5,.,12,TGTGCCAGCAGTACAGGGGGAGATACGCAGTATTTT,CASSTGGDTQYF
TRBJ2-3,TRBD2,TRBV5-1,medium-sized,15,TGCGCCAGCAGCTTGGCGGCGGGGGGTACAGATACGCAGTATTTT,CASSLAAGGTDTQYF
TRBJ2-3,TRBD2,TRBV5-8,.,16,TGTGCCAGCAGCTTGGGGGGGGGACCCCGCACAGATACGCAGTATTTT,CASSLGGGPRTDTQYF
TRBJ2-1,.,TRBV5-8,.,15,TGTGCCAGCAGCCCGGGGATTAGCTCCTACAATGAGCAGTTCTTC,CASSPGISSYNEQFF
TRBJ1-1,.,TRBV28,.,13,TGTGCCAGCAAGGGGACCTTTGGGACCGGGGCTTTCTTT,CASKGTFGTGAFF
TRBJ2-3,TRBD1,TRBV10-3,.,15,TGTGCCATCAGTGAGGGGACAGGCGGCACAGATACGCAGTATTTT,CAISEGTGGTDTQYF